The 6 T cell receptor beta chains below come from one sample, sequenced in a study of blood T cell repertoires in COVID-19. Assay: immunoSEQ multiplex PCR; the TCRdb copy retains only in-frame clones and omits some. The sample consists of some 86,000 clones, approximately 81% of them appearing once. The sample taken for sequencing was peripheral blood. These receptors came from a woman in her 70s with acute or convalescent COVID-19.

This clone has only a few counts. The chain joins TRBV19 to TRBJ2-1, with a tentative D call TRBD2 (5 bases). Looked up from germline, CDR1 is LNHDA and CDR2 is SQIVND (reference sequence). V lost 5 bases, J lost 8 bases, and 16 bases lay in between. This CDR3 comprises 14 residues. The CDR3 loop is CASSAGDSRYEQFF. The CDR3 nucleotides are TGTGCCAGTAGTGCCGGGGATTCGCGCTATGAGCAGTTCTTC. The whole variable domain, remainder taken from reference TRBV19 and TRBJ2-1, is DGGITQSPKYLFRKEGQNVTLSCEQNLNHDAMYWYRQDPGQGLRLIYYSQIVNDFQKGDIAEGYSVSREKKESFPLTVTSAQKNPTAFYLCASSAGDSRYEQFFGPGTRLTVL.

The rearrangement links TRBV29-1 to TRBJ2-5; maybe TRBD2 (6 bases). The V gene lost 6 bases and the J gene lost 0 bases, with 17 bases spanning the gap. Germline CDR1 SQVTM, CDR2 ANQGSEA. The CDR3 consists of 15 residues. CDR3 sequence reads: CSVATSYSYQETQYF. The CDR3, as DNA: TGCAGCGTGGCGACTAGTTACTCGTACCAAGAGACCCAGTACTTC.

For the CDR3, the DNA is TGCGCCAGCAGCTTTGGAACTAGCGGAACCTACGAGCAGTACGTC. Its protein product is CASSFGTSGTYEQYV. This chain links TRBV5-1 with TRBJ2-7; TRBD2 agrees at 8 bases. V lost 2 bases and J lost 2; bases outside the gene matches: 6. CDR1 is SGHRS and CDR2 is YFSETQ in the germline V gene. The CDR3 contains 15 residues.

This clone was seen just once. V usage is TRBV6-5 and J usage is TRBJ1-1; 7 bases align to TRBD1. CDR3 length equals 11 residues. CDR1 and CDR2 from the germline V gene are MNHEY and SVGAGI. Trimming took 6 bases from V and 7 from J; bases not matched to a gene: 2. This CDR3 is CASRTGDEAFF. CDR3 DNA: TGTGCCAGCAGAACAGGGGATGAAGCTTTCTTT.

J is TRBJ1-6 and V is TRBV30; 10 bases are a match to TRBD1. Germline CDR1 GTSNPN, CDR2 SVGIG (reference sequence). CDR3 length: 13 amino acids. With V trimmed by 6 bases and J by 11 bases, 7 bases remained unmatched. CDR3 residues: CACTGQGRAPLHF. CDR3 coding DNA: TGTGCCTGTACGGGACAGGGGAGGGCACCCCTCCACTTT.

This chain joins TRBV6-4 and TRBJ1-1, with a tentative D call TRBD1 (5 bases). The germline V and J ends were trimmed by 6 bases and 1 base, with 9 bases remaining between them. Germline lookup yields CDR1 MRHNA and CDR2 SNTAGT. This CDR3 is built from 13 residues. CDR3 nucleotide sequence: TGTGCCAGCAGGGCTCAGGGGAACACTGAAGCTTTCTTT. Its protein product is CASRAQGNTEAFF.